A single TCR beta chain is shown here with its context. Its antigen is as yet unknown. Given a much more abundant clone one base away, this may be a read error. The sample is drawn from a study of T cells in Graves' hyperthyroidism and ophthalmopathy. Overall study results and limits: Also found in blood were most expanded thyroid clonotypes above 0.001.

Amplification yielded TCR beta CDR3 regions, with RNA transcripts as the source. The study used the HTBI primer set for a first-round RT-PCR of the TCR CDR3. TCRdb recomputed calls from the multiplex PCR reads with MiXCR, one row per CDR3 protein. The sample contains fewer than 900,000 distinct CDR3 sequences, roughly a sixth of which appear only once. The germline V gene encodes CDR1 DFQATT and CDR2 SNEGSKA (reference sequence). The CDR3 covers 19 residues. The chain joins TRBV20-1 to TRBJ2-3; TRBD1 aligns across 8 bases. The better agreement between TRBJ1-5 and the DNA end casts doubt on the J call. This sequence was found in a woman between 45 and 60 years old with Graves' hyperthyroidism that later progressed to Graves' ophthalmopathy. The sequenced sample consisted of blood. CDR3 sequence reads: CSARVGQGRGGSLTDTQHF. CDR3 nucleotide sequence: TGCAGTGCTAGAGTAGGACAGGGACGGGGGGGGTCCCTCACAGATACGCAGCATTTT.